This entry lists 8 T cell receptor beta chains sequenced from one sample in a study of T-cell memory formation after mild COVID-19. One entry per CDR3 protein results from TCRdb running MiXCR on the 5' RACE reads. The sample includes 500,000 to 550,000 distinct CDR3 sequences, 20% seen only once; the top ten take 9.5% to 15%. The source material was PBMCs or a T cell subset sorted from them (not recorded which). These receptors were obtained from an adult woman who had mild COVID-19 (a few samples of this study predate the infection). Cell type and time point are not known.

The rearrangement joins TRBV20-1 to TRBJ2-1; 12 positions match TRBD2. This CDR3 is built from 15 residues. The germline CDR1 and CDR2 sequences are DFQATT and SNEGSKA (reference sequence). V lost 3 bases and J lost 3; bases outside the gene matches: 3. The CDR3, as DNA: TGCAGTGCTAGCAAACTAGCGGGGGGCTACAATGAGCAGTTCTTC. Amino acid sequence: CSASKLAGGYNEQFF.

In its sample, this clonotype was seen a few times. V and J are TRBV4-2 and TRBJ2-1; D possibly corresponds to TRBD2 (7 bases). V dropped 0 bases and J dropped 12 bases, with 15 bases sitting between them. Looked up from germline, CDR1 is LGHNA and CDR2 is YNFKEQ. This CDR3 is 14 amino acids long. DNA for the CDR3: TGTGCCAGCAGCCAAGAAAACGTCGGGGGGCTGCAGTTCTTC. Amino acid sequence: CASSQENVGGLQFF.

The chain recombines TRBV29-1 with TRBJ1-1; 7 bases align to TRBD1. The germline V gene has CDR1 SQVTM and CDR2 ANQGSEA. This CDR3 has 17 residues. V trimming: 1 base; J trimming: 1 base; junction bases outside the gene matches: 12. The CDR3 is CSVEAYSFGTENTEAFF. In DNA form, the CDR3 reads TGCAGCGTTGAAGCTTACTCCTTTGGGACAGAGAACACTGAAGCTTTCTTT.

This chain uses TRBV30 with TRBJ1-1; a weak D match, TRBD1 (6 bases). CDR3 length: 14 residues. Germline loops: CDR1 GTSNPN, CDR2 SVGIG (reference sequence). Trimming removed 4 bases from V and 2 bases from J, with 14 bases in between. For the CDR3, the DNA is TGTGCCTGGACGAGAGCAGGGGTTAACACTGAAGCTTTCTTT. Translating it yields CAWTRAGVNTEAFF.

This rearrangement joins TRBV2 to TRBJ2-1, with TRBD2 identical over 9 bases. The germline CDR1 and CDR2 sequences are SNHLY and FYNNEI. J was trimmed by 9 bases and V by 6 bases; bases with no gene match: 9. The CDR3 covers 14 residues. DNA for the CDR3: TGTGCCAGCAGGGACAGCGGGGGGAGGCTTGAGCAGTTCTTC. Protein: CASRDSGGRLEQFF.

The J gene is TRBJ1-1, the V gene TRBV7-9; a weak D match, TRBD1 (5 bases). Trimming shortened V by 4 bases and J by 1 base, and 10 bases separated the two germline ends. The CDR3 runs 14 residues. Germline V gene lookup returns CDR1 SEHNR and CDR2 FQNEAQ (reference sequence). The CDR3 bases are TGTGCCAGCAGCTACCTGACAGAGAACACTGAAGCTTTCTTT. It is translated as CASSYLTENTEAFF.

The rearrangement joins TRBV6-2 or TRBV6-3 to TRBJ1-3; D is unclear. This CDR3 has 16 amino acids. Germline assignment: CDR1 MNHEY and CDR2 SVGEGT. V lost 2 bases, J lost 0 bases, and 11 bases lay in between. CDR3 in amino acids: CASSYLRDFSGNTIYF. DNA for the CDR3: TGTGCCAGCAGTTACCTGCGGGATTTCTCTGGAAACACCATATATTTT.

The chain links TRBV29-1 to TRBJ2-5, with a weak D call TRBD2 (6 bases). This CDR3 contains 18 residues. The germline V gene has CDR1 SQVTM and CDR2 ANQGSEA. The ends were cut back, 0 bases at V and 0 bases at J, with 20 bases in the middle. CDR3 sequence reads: CSVEDRLQGGLYQETQYF. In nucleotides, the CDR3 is TGCAGCGTTGAAGATCGGTTGCAGGGAGGCCTGTACCAAGAGACCCAGTACTTC.